The T cell receptor (beta chain) described here comes from a study of identical twins. The donors were all healthy and Caucasian. Template switching added a universal primer binding site, and final cDNA carried unique molecular identifiers. TCRdb processed the 5' RACE reads anew with MiXCR; each CDR3 protein has one entry. The data contain around 1.7 million distinct CDR3 sequences, around 29% of them seen just once; the ten biggest clones take up under 0.35%. CDR3 length: 19 residues. Specimen: cord blood. This chain links TRBV21-1 with TRBJ2-7; the table's D call TRBD1 went unverified against the DNA. TRBV21-1 is a pseudogene segment. This clonotype was obtained from a newborn girl in good health. CDR3 loop: CASSKSRSGSSYHRYEQYF. CDR3 DNA: TGTGCCAGCAGCAAATCCCGTTCCGGGAGCTCCTACCACCGCTACGAGCAGTACTTC.